The clone carrying this TCR beta chain has at least ten counts. Its antigen is still unknown. This beta chain represents an off-target read in a library built for alpha chains; its size is of limited meaning. A single record per CDR3 protein comes from TCRdb applying MiXCR to the 5' RACE reads. The data contain around 15,000 distinct CDR3 sequences, around 6.5% of them singletons. Time point indicated: sample taken at primary tumor resection. This sample is drawn from a study of spatial heterogeneity in lung cancer. General observations from the study: One measure, the expanded intratumoral alpha and beta TCR count, tracked tumor mutation counts.

The material was lung tumor tissue, obtained at surgery. This TCR derives from a female donor with early-stage non-small cell lung cancer.

CDR3 region: CASSLTGLAGGSTDTQYF. The CDR3 DNA follows: TGTGCCAGCAGCTTAACAGGACTAGCGGGGGGGAGCACAGATACGCAGTATTTT. The J gene is TRBJ2-3, the V gene TRBV11-2, with TRBD2 matching over 15 bases. Looked up from germline, CDR1 is SGHAT and CDR2 is FQNNGV. The CDR3 sequence is 18 residues long. With V trimmed by 2 bases and J by 0 bases, 3 bases remained unmatched.